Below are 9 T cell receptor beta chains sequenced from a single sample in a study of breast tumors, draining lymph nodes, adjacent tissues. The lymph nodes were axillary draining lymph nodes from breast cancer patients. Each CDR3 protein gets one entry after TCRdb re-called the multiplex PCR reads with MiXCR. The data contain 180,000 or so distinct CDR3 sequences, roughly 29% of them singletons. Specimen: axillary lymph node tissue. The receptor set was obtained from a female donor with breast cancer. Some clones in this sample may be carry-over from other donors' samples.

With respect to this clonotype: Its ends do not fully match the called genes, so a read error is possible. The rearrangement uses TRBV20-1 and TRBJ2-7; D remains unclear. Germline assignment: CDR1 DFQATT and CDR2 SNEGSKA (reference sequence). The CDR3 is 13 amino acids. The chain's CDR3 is CSARRSKQYAQYF. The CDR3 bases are TGCAGTGCTAGAAGGAGCAAGCAATACGCGCAGTACTTC.

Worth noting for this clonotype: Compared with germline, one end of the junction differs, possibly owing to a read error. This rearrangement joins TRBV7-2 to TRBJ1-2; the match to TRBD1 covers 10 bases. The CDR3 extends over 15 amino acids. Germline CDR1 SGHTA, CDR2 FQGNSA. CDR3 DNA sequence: TGTGCCAGCAGCCCCCAACCGGGACAGGGGATCGGCTACCCCTTC. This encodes CASSPQPGQGIGYPF. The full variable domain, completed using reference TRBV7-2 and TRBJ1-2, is GAGVSQSPSNKVTEKGKDVELRCDPISGHTALYWYRQSLGQGLEFLIYFQGNSAPDKSGLPSDRFSAERTGGSVSTLTIQRTQQEDSAVYLCASSPQPGQGIGYPFGSGTRLTVV.

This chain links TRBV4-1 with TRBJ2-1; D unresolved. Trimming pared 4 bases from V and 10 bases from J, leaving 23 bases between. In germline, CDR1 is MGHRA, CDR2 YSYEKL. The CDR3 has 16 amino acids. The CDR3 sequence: CASSLIGVLPSYEQFF. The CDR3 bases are TGCGCCAGCAGCCTGATCGGTGTCCTCCCCTCCTACGAGCAGTTCTTC.

The CDR3 nucleotides are TGTGCCAGCAGTCGGGACAGGGAAGAGGGTCAGCCCCAGCATTTT. Translation gives CASSRDREEGQPQHF. This chain links TRBV28 with TRBJ1-5; 9 bases fit TRBD1. CDR3 size: 15 residues. The trim removed 5 bases at V and 6 bases at J, leaving 8 bases unmatched. The germline V gene encodes CDR1 MDHEN and CDR2 SYDVKM.

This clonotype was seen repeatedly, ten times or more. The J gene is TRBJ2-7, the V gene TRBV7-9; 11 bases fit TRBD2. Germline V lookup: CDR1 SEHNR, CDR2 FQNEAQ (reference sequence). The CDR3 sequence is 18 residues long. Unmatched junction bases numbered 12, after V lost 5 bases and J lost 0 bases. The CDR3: CASSPAVAGGRSSYEQYF. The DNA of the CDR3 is TGTGCCAGCAGCCCGGCGGTAGCGGGAGGGCGGAGCTCCTACGAGCAGTACTTC. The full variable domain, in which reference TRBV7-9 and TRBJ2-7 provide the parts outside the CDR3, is DTGVSQNPRHKITKRGQNVTFRCDPISEHNRLYWYRQTLGQGPEFLTYFQNEAQLEKSRLLSDRFSAERPKGSFSTLEIQRTEQGDSAMYLCASSPAVAGGRSSYEQYFGPGTRLTVT.

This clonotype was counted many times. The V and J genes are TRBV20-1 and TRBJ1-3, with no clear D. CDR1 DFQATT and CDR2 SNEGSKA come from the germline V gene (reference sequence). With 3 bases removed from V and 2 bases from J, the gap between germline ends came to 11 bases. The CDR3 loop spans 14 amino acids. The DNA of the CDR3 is TGCAGTGCTAGTCTTCTTGGACCTGGAAACACCATATATTTT. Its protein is CSASLLGPGNTIYF.

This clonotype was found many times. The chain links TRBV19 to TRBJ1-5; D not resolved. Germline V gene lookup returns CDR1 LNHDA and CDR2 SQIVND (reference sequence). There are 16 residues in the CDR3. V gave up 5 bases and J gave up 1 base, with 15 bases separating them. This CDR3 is CASSSGLRHSNQPQHF. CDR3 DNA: TGTGCCAGTAGTTCTGGATTAAGGCACAGCAATCAGCCCCAGCATTTT. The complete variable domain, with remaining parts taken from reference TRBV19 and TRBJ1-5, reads DGGITQSPKYLFRKEGQNVTLSCEQNLNHDAMYWYRQDPGQGLRLIYYSQIVNDFQKGDIAEGYSVSREKKESFPLTVTSAQKNPTAFYLCASSSGLRHSNQPQHFGDGTRLSIL.

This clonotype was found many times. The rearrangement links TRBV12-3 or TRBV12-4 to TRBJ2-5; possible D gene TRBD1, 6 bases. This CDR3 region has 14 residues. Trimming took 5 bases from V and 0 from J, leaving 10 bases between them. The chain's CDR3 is CASSPYRDQETQYF. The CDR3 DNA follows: TGTGCCAGCAGTCCCTACAGGGACCAAGAGACCCAGTACTTC.

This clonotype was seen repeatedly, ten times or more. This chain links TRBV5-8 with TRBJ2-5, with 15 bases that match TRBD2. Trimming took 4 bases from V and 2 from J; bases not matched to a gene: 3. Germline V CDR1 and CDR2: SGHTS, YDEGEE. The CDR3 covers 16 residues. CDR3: CASSGGTSGGQETQYF. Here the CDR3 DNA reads TGTGCCAGCAGCGGGGGGACTAGCGGGGGGCAAGAGACCCAGTACTTC.